This TCR beta chain was recovered during a study of Ad26.COV2.S vaccination and SARS-CoV-2 variants. Treatment in this sample: roughly 19 received Ad26.COV2.S at low or high dose, single or two shots; 5 received placebo; per-sample allocation not given. Sampling was done on day 63 after the first vaccine or placebo injection. Data came from immunoSEQ multiplex PCR; TCRdb stores just in-frame clones and leaves some out. The table includes over 450,000 clones, roughly nine tenths detected once. Trimming removed 4 bases from V and 8 bases from J, with 17 bases in between. From germline, CDR1 is MNHEY and CDR2 SMNVEV (reference sequence). The CDR3 extends over 15 amino acids.

The rearrangement links TRBV27 to TRBJ1-4; no definite D call. The sample was peripheral blood, taken in a trial of Ad26.COV2.S vaccine versus placebo. The receptor's source is a person between 18 and 59 years old who received the Ad26.COV2.S COVID-19 vaccine or a placebo. CDR3 bases: TGTGCCAGCAGTTGGGGAGGCTCACGGGCAGAAAAACTGTTTTTT. Amino acid sequence: CASSWGGSRAEKLFF.